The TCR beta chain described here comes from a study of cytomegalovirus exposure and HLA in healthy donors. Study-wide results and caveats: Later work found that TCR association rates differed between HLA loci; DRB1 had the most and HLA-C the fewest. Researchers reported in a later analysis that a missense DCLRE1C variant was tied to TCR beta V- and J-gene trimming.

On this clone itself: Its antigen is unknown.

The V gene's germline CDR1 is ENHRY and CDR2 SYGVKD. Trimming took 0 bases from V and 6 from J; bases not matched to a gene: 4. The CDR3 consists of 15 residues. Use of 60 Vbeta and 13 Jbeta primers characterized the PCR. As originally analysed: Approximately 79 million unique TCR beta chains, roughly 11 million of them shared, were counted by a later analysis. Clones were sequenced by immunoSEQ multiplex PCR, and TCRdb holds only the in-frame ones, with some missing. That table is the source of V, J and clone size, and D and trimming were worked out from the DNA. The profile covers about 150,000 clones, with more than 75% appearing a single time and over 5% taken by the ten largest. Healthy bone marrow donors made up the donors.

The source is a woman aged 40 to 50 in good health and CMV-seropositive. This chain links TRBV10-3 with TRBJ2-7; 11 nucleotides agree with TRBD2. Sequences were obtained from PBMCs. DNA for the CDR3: TGTGCCATCAGTGAGTCGGGGCTAGCGGGAGGCGAGCAGTACTTC. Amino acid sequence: CAISESGLAGGEQYF.